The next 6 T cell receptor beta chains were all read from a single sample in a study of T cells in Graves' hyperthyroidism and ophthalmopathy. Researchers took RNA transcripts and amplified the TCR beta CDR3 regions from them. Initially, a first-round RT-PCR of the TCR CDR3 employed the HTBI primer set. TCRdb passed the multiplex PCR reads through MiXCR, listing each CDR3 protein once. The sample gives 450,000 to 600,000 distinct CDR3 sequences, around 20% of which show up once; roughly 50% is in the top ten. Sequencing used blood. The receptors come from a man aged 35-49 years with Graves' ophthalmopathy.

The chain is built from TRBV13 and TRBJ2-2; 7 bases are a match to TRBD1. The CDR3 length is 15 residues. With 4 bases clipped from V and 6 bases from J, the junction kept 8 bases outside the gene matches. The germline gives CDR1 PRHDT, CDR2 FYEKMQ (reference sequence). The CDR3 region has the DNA TGTGCCAGCAGCTCCCGAGGGGGCGTATCCGGGGAGCTGTTTTTT. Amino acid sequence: CASSSRGGVSGELFF. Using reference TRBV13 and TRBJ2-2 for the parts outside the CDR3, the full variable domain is AAGVIQSPRHLIKEKRETATLKCYPIPRHDTVYWYQQGPGQDPQFLISFYEKMQSDKGSIPDRFSAQQFSDYHSELNMSSLELGDSALYFCASSSRGGVSGELFFGEGSRLTVL.

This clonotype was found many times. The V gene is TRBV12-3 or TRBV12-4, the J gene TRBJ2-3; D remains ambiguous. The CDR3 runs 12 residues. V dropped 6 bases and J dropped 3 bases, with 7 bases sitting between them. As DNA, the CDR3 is TGTGCCAGCAGGTCACATACAGATACGCAGTATTTT. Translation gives CASRSHTDTQYF.

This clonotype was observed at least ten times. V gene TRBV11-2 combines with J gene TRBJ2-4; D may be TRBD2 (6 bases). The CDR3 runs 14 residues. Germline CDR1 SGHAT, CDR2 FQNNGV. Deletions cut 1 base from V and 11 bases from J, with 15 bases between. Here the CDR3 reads CASSLVGGLKVQYF. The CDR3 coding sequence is TGTGCCAGCAGCTTAGTTGGCGGACTAAAAGTTCAGTACTTC.

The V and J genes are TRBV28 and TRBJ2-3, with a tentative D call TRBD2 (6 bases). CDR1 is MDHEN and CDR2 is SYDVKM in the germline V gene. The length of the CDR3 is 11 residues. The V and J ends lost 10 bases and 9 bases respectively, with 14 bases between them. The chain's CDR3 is CATSGRGTQYF. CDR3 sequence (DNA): TGTGCCACGAGCGGGCGAGGGACGCAGTATTTT.

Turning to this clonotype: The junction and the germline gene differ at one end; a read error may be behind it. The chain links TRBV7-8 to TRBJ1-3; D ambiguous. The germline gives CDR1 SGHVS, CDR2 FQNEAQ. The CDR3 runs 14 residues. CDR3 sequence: CVSRTRASGNTIYF. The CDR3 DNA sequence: TGTGTCAGCAGGACCAGAGCCTCTGGAAACACCATATATTTT.

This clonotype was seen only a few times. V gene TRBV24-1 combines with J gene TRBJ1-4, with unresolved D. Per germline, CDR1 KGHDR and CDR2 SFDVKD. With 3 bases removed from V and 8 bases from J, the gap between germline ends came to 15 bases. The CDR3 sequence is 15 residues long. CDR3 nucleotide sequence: TGTGCCACCAGTGATAACCCCCCCGCGGCCGAAAAACTGTTTTTT. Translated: CATSDNPPAAEKLFF.